The source of this T cell receptor (beta chain) is a study of CD8 T cells in Susac syndrome (dated by TCRdb to the late 2010s). A note on the overall study: Of the Susac syndrome patients who were sequenced, roughly 6 had clinically active disease and eight or nine were in clinical remission. Susac syndrome patients were therapy-naive, on corticosteroids (some also receiving IVIg), or on IVIg alone at blood withdrawal. Repertoire sequencing was used to test whether CD8+ T cell activation and differentiation in Susac syndrome was antigen driven.

RNA was extracted using the RNeasy kit, and about 0.45 to 1 ug of the RNA was reverse transcribed with random hexamers. The immunoSEQ multiplex PCR assay, which covers 54 Vbeta and 13 Jbeta segments, was used to amplify TCR beta CDR3 regions. PCR amplification bias was corrected by using a synthetic template baseline for primer optimization and computational correction. Regarding the original processing steps: Reads were assigned to V, D and J genes according to IMGT and analyzed in immunoSEQ Analyzer, with only productive sequences retained. To calculate clonality, Shannon entropy was normalized by log2 of the number of productive unique sequences and then subtracted from one. For each patient and control, public and private clones were evaluated among the 100 most prevalent clones. A clone was defined as Susac-specific if it was absent from the healthy and MS cohorts, from about a thousand published viral clones and from other ImmuneACCESS disease sequences. The public reads were reanalyzed by TCRdb: fastp trimming at Q25, MiXCR alignment, in-frame beta chains only. One record per CDR3 amino acid sequence lists the most common genes and DNA. TCRdb's processing, not the authors' own work, is the source of the V and J calls. The table for this sample lists about 190,000 distinct CDR3 sequences; 90% to 95% of them were counted only once. The top ten hold 0.085% to 0.1% of the sample.

General findings and caveats noted by the study authors: The TCR sequencing and HLA analysis was acknowledged to have included a relatively small number of individuals. The CD4+ T cell repertoire of patients with Susac syndrome showed no detectable clonal expansion.

High-throughput TCR beta sequencing profiled peripheral blood CD8+ and CD4+ T cells from healthy donors, Susac syndrome patients and multiple sclerosis patients. Susac syndrome patients met recently defined diagnostic criteria for definite or probable disease. CD8+ TEMRA cells were enriched by FACS, while bulk CD8+ and CD4+ T cells were purified by magnetic negative isolation. Blood was collected in EDTA tubes and processed within 24 hours, with PBMCs isolated through density gradient centrifugation. PBMCs intended for TCR sequencing were cryopreserved in liquid nitrogen and thawed later in a water bath at 37 degrees C. Purity of sorted or isolated CD4+, CD8+ and CD8+ TEMRA cells was at least 90%. Comment on this clonotype: Which antigen it targets is not known. There are no base qualities to consult, and no much larger clone falls within one base.

The germline V and J ends show losses of 6 bases and 8 bases respectively, and no gene match explains 5 bases of the junction. Inclusive of the bounding cysteine and phenylalanine, the CDR3 is 13 residues long. Only the CDR3 DNA is retained, 39 bases long and in frame from the first base. CDR1 is given as SQVTM and CDR2 as ANQGSEA, both from the germline V gene. Sequences were obtained from CD4+ T cells from PBMCs. Here the chain combines TRBV29-1 and TRBJ1-4; 11 bases in the junction line up with TRBD1. This receptor was taken from a human donor with Susac syndrome. The CDR3 region has the sequence CSVRTGGKEKLFF. The sequence in DNA is TGCAGCGTGAGGACAGGGGGCAAAGAAAAACTGTTTTTT.